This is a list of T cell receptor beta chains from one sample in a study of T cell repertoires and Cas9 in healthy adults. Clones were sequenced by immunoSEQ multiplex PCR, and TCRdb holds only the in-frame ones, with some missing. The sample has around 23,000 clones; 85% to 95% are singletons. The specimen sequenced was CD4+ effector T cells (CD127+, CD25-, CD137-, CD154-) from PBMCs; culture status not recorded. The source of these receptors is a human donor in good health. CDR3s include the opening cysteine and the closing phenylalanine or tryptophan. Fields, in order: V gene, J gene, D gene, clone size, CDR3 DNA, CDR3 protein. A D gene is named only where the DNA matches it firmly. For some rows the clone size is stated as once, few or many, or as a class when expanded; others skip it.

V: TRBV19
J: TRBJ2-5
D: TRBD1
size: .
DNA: TGTGCCAGTAGTCGGGGACAGGGTAGCACCCAGTACTTC
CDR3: CASSRGQGSTQYF

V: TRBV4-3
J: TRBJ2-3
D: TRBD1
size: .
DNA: TGCGCCAGCAGCCAAGAACAGGGGCGATTACATACGCAGTATTTT
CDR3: CASSQEQGRLHTQYF

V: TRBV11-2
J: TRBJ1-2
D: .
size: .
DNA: TGTGCCAGCAGCTTAGAAGATCCCCTGTCTTTTTATGGCTACACCTTC
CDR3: CASSLEDPLSFYGYTF

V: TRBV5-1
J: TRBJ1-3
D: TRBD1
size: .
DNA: TGCGCCAGCAGCTTATCGGACAGGGCAAGCTCTGGAAACACCATATATTTT
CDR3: CASSLSDRASSGNTIYF

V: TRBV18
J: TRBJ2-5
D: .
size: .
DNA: TGTGCCAGCTCACCACGAGACATCTTTCAAGAGACCCAGTACTTC
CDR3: CASSPRDIFQETQYF

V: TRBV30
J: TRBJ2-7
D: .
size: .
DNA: TGTGCCTGGAGTCGGGACATCTACGAGCAGTACTTC
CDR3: CAWSRDIYEQYF

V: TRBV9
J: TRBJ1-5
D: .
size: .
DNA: TGTGCCAGCAGCGTAGGGGGTTACAATCAGCCCCAGCATTTT
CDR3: CASSVGGYNQPQHF

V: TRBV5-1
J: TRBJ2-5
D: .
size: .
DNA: TGCGCCAGCAGCCGACTAATGGTCGAAGAGACCCAGTACTTC
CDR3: CASSRLMVEETQYF

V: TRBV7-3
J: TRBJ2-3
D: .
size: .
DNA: TGTGCCAGCAGCTTAGGCCCAGATACGCAGTATTTT
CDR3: CASSLGPDTQYF

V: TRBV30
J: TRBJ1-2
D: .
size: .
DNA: TGTGCCTGGAGCGCCAATCATAACTATGGCTACACCTTC
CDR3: CAWSANHNYGYTF

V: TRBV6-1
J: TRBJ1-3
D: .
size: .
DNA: TGTGCCAGCAGTGAAAATCTTGCCCTGGACCGGGGGGACACCATATATTTT
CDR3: CASSENLALDRGDTIYF

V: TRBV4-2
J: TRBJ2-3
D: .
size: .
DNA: TGTGCCAGCAGCCAAGGCCAGACTACTGGCACAGATACGCAGTATTTT
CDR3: CASSQGQTTGTDTQYF

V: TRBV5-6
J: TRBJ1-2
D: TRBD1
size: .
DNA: TGTGCCAGCAGCCCCACTCCCGGGACAGGGGGCGGCTACACCTTC
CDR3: CASSPTPGTGGGYTF

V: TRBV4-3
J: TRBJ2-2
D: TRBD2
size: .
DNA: TGCGCCAGCAGCCAAACAATAGCGGGGGGGCCCGGGGAGCTGTTTTTT
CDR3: CASSQTIAGGPGELFF

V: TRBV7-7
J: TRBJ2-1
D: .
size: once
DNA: TGTGCCAGCAGCTTAGCGTATAACAATGAGCAGTTCTTC
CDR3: CASSLAYNNEQFF

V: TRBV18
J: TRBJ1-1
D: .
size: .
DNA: TGTGCCAGCTCAGCAACCACCGAAGCTTTCTTT
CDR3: CASSATTEAFF

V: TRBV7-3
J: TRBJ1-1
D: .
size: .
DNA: TGTGCCAGCAGCTCTCAGTCGAACACTGAAGCTTTCTTT
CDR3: CASSSQSNTEAFF

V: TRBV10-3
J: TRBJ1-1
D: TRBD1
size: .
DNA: TGTGCCATCAGTCCTGGAGACAGGGCGAACACTGAAGCTTTCTTT
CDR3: CAISPGDRANTEAFF

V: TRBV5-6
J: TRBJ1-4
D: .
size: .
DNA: TGTGCCAGCAGCAAGGGACGTTATAATGAAAAACTGTTTTTT
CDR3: CASSKGRYNEKLFF

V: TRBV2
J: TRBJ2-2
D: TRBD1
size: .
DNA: TGTGCCAGCAGCCTTGGGACAGGGTACGGGGAGCTGTTTTTT
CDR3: CASSLGTGYGELFF

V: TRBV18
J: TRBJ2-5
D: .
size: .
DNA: TGTGCCAGCTCAGCCATGTCTGAGGAGACCCAGTACTTC
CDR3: CASSAMSEETQYF

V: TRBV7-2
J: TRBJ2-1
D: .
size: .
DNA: TGTGCCAGCAGCTTAGAAGGACGGTTGAAAGGCCTCCCCCGTGAGCAGTTCTTC
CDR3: CASSLEGRLKGLPREQFF

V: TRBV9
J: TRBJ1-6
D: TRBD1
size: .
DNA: TGTGCCAGCAGCGTGAGGGCCGGGACAGCAAATTCACCCCTCCACTTT
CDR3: CASSVRAGTANSPLHF

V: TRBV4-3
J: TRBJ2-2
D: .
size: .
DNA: TGCGCCAGCAGCCAAGATTCGGGGACCGGGGAGCTGTTTTTT
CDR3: CASSQDSGTGELFF

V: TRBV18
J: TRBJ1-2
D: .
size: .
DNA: TGTGCCAGCTCACCCGGGAAGGACTATGGCTACACCTTC
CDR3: CASSPGKDYGYTF

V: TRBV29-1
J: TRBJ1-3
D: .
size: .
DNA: TGCAGCGTTGCTCTGGGACCAGCAATATATTTT
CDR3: CSVALGPAIYF

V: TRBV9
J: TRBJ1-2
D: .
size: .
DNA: TGTGCCAGCAGCGTGAGTGGGGGCCCCTATGGCTACACCTTC
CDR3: CASSVSGGPYGYTF

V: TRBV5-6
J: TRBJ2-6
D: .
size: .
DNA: TGTGCCAGCCGAACAAGCAATAGTCAACAAAGTCGGGCCAACGTCCTGACTTTC
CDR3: CASRTSNSQQSRANVLTF

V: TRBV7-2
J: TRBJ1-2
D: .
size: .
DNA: TGTGCCAGCAGCCCCGGACAGATCTATGGCTACACCTTC
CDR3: CASSPGQIYGYTF

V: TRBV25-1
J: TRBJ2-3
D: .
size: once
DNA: TGTGCCAGCAGTGAATCGGGCAGGACAGATACGCAGTATTTT
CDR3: CASSESGRTDTQYF

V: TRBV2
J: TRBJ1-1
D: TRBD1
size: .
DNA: TGTGCCAGCAGCGAACAGGGGGCTGGCACTGAAGCTTTCTTT
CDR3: CASSEQGAGTEAFF

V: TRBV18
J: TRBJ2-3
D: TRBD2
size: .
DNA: TGTGCCAGCTCGCCGACTAGCGGGAGAGTGGATACGCAGTATTTT
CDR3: CASSPTSGRVDTQYF

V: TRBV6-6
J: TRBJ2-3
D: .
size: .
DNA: TGTGCCAGCAGTCGCCCTGGGGCTCTCACAGATACGCAGTATTTT
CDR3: CASSRPGALTDTQYF

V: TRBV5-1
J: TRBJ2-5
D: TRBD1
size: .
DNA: TGCGCCAGCAGCTTGGCGGGGACAGGCACCCAAGAGACCCAGTACTTC
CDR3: CASSLAGTGTQETQYF

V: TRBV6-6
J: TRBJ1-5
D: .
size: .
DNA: TGTGCCAGCAGTTACGCCGGGTGGCAGCCCCAGCATTTT
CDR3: CASSYAGWQPQHF

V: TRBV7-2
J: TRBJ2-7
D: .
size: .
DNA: TGTGCCAGCAGCATCTCGGGACTGGACGCCTACGAGCAGTACTTC
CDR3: CASSISGLDAYEQYF

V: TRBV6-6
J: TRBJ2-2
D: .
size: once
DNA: TGTGCCAGCCGATGGGGCACCGGGGAGCTGTTTTTT
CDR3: CASRWGTGELFF

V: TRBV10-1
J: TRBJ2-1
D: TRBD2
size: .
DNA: TGCGCCCGTCCCTATGGCGGGGGAATTAAGAATGAGCAGTTCTTC
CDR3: CARPYGGGIKNEQFF

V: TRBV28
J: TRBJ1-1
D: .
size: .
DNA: TGTGCCAGCAGTTTGGGGCAGCGGAACACTGAAGCTTTCTTT
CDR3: CASSLGQRNTEAFF

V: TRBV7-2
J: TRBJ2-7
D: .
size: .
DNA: TGTGCCAGCAGCTCCAACGGCAGGACCTACGAGCAGTACTTC
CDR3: CASSSNGRTYEQYF

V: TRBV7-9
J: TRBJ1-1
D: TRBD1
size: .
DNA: TGTGCCAGCAGCTGGACAGGACGTGACACTGAAGCTTTCTTT
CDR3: CASSWTGRDTEAFF

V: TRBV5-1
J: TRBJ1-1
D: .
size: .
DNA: TGCGCCAGCAGCCTATACGGCAGTCCGAAGAACACTGAAGCTTTCTTT
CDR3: CASSLYGSPKNTEAFF